This T cell receptor (beta chain) was retrieved from a study of T cell responses to AZD1222 COVID-19 vaccine. Study in general: Researchers grouped second doses given at about 4 or about 12 weeks into one pool.

Of note for this clone: Its matching antigen is unknown.

Method: immunoSEQ multiplex PCR; TCRdb's copy keeps in-frame clones and lacks some. The sample yields roughly 150,000 clones, 92% seen once. The CDR3 runs 19 residues. V shed 5 bases, J shed 2 bases, and the junction held 15 bases outside the gene matches. From germline, CDR1 is MDHEN and CDR2 SYDVKM. Findings and limits, study-wide: Dominant CD4 TCR responses targeted spike regions 160-218 and 743-854. Donors in the cohort were predominantly white British and more often female, and clonal diversity was possibly underestimated.

The clonotype originates from an adult in good health. V usage is TRBV28 and J usage is TRBJ2-7; TRBD2 agrees at 13 bases. Specimen: peripheral blood, collected on day 0 of AZD1222 vaccination. CDR3 protein: CASSPFTGTSGTKTYEQYF. The CDR3 nucleotides are TGTGCCAGCAGTCCCTTTACCGGGACTAGCGGGACAAAAACCTACGAGCAGTACTTC.